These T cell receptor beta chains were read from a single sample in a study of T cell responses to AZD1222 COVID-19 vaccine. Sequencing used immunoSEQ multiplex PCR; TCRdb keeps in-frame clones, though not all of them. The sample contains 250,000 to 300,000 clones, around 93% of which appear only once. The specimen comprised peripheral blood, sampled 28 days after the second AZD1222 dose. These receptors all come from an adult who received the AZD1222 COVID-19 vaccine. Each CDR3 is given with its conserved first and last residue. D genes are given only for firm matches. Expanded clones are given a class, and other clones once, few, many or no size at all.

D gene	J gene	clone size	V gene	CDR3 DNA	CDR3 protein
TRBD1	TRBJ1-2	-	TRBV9	TGTGCCAGCAGAGGGGACAGAGGCTACACCTTC	CASRGDRGYTF
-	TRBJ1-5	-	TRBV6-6	TGTGCCAGCAGTTACGGGCAGGGGATAGAGCAGCCCCAGCATTTT	CASSYGQGIEQPQHF
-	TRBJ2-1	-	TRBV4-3	TGCGCCAGCAGCCAAGAAGGAGCGAGGGGGAATGAGCAGTTCTTC	CASSQEGARGNEQFF
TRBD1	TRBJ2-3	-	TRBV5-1	TGCGCCAGCAGCGAGGGACAGGGAGACACAGATACGCAGTATTTT	CASSEGQGDTDTQYF
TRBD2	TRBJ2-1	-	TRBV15	TGTGCCACCAGGTTAGCGGGAGCCTACAATGAGCAGTTCTTC	CATRLAGAYNEQFF
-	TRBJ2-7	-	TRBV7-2	TGTGCCAGCAGCTTAGAACAGGGTATCCACCCTAGCCTTTACGAGCAGTACTTC	CASSLEQGIHPSLYEQYF
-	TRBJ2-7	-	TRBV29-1	TGCAGCGCCCAAACCTCCTACGAGCAGTACTTC	CSAQTSYEQYF
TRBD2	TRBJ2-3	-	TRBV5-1	TGCGCCAGCAGCTTGGCTAGCGGAGGCACAGATACGCAGTATTTT	CASSLASGGTDTQYF
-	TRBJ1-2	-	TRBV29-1	TGCAGCGTTGAAGGGGTCGGTAACTATGGCTACACCTTC	CSVEGVGNYGYTF
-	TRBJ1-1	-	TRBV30	TGTGCCTGGAGTCGCGGGGCAAATGAAGCTTTCTTT	CAWSRGANEAFF
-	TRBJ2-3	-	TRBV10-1	TGCGCCAGCAGTGCGACTGCCACAGATACGCAGTATTTT	CASSATATDTQYF
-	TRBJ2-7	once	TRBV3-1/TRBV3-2	TGTGCCAGCAGCCAACAGGGCTCGTCGCAGTACTTC	CASSQQGSSQYF
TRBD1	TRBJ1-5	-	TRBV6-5	TGTGCCAGCGGAGGGGGCGCGGGCAATCAGCCCCAGCATTTT	CASGGGAGNQPQHF
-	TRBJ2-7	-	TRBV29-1	TGCAGCGTAAAGACTCCCCGCTCCTACGAGCAGTACTTC	CSVKTPRSYEQYF
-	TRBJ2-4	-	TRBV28	TGTGCCAGCACCGCCAAAAACATTCAGTACTTC	CASTAKNIQYF
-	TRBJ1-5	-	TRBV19	TGTGCCAGTAGTATAGTTGGGATTGGGGGCAATCAGCCCCAGCATTTT	CASSIVGIGGNQPQHF
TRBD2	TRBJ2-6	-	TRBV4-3	TGCGCCAGCAGCCAAGATCTAGCGGCCGTAGTGTGGGGGAAATCTGGGGCCAACGTCCTGACTTTC	CASSQDLAAVVWGKSGANVLTF
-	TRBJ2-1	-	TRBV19	TGTGCCAGTAGTATAGTACAGGGGCTTTGGCTAGCGGACAATGAGCAGTTCTTC	CASSIVQGLWLADNEQFF
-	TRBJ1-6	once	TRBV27	TGTGCCAGCAGTACCCTCGAGAATTCACCCCTCCACTTT	CASSTLENSPLHF
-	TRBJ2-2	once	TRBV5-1	TGCGCCAGCAGCACGAACACCGGGGAGCTGTTTTTT	CASSTNTGELFF
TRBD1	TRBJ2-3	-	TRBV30	TGTGCCTGGAACTCGGGACAGGGTATAGATACGCAGTATTTT	CAWNSGQGIDTQYF
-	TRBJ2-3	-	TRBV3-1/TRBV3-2	TGTGCCAGCAGCCAAGATGGCAGGGGAGATACGCAGTATTTT	CASSQDGRGDTQYF
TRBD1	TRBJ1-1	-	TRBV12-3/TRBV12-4	TGTGCCAGCAGCCCGACAGGGAGAGCTTTCTTT	CASSPTGRAFF
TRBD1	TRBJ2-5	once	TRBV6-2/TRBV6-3	TGTGCCAGCAGTTCTCCGGGACAGTATGAAGAGACCCAGTACTTC	CASSSPGQYEETQYF
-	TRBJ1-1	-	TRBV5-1	TGCGCCAGCAGCTTGGACTGGGGGGTTGGTCCTGAAGCTTTCTTT	CASSLDWGVGPEAFF
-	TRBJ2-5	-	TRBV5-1	TGCGCCAGCAGCTTGACGGCAGGCCAAGAGACCCAGTACTTC	CASSLTAGQETQYF
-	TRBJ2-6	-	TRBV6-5	TGTGCCAGCAGTTACCCCTTGGGGGCCAACGTCCTGACTTTC	CASSYPLGANVLTF
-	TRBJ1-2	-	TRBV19	TGTGCCAGTAGTATAGAGGGACGAGCGGGTTTCACCTTC	CASSIEGRAGFTF
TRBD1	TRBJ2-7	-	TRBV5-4	TGTGCCAGCAGCTTTCAGGGGGCGACCTACGAGCAGTACTTC	CASSFQGATYEQYF
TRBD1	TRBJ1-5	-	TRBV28	TGTGCCAGCAGTTCGACAGGGGGCTATCAGCCCCAGCATTTT	CASSSTGGYQPQHF
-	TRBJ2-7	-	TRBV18	TGTGCCAGCTCAGGCTCATACAGGGTGTACGAGCAGTACTTC	CASSGSYRVYEQYF
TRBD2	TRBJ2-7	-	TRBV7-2	TGTGCCAGCAGCTTGGGAGCGGGGCGAGGCTCCTACGAGCAGTACTTC	CASSLGAGRGSYEQYF
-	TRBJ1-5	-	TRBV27	TGTGCCAGCGCAGGGGCTAGCAATCAGCCCCAGCATTTT	CASAGASNQPQHF
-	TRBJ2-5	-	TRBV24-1	TGTGCCACCAGTGATTTGTCCGGGGCGGGAGAGACCCAGTACTTC	CATSDLSGAGETQYF
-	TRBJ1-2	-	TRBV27	TGTGCCAGCAGTTTAGCGGGGACCAACTATGGCTACACCTTC	CASSLAGTNYGYTF
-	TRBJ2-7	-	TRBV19	TGTGCCAGTAGTATGGGCTACGAGCAGTACTTC	CASSMGYEQYF